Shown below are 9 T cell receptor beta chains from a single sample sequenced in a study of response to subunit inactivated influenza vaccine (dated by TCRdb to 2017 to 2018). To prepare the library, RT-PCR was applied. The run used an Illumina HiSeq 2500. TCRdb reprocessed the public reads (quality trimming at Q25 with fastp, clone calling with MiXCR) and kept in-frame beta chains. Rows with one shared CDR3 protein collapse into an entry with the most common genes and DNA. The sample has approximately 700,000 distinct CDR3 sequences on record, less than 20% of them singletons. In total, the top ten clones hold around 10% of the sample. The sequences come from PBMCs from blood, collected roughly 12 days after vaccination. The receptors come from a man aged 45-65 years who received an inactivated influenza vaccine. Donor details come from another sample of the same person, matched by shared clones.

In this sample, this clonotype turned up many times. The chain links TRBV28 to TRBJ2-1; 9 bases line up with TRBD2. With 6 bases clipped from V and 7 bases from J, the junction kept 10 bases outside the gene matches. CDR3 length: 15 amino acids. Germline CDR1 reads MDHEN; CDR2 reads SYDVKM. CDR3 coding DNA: TGTGCCAGCAGCCGCCTACTAGCGGGCTGGAATGAGCAGTTCTTC. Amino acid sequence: CASSRLLAGWNEQFF.

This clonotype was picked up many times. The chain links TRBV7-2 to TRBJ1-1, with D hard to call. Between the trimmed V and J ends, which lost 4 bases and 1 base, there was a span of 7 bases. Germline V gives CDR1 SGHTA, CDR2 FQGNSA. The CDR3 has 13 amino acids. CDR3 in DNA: TGTGCCAGCAGCTCCGAGGGGAACACTGAAGCTTTCTTT. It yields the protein CASSSEGNTEAFF. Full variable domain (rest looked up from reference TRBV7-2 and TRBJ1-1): GAGVSQSPSNKVTEKGKDVELRCDPISGHTALYWYRQSLGQGLEFLIYFQGNSAPDKSGLPSDRFSAERTGGSVSTLTIQRTQQEDSAVYLCASSSEGNTEAFFGQGTRLTVV.

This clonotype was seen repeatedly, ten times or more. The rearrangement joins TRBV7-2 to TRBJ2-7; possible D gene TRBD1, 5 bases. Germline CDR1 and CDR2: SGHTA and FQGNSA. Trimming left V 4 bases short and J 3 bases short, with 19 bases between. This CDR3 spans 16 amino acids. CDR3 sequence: CASSSPTAGLNYEQYF. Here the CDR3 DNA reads TGTGCCAGCAGCTCCCCGACCGCAGGGTTAAACTACGAGCAGTACTTC. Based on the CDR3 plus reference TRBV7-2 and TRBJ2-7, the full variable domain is GAGVSQSPSNKVTEKGKDVELRCDPISGHTALYWYRQSLGQGLEFLIYFQGNSAPDKSGLPSDRFSAERTGGSVSTLTIQRTQQEDSAVYLCASSSPTAGLNYEQYFGPGTRLTVT.

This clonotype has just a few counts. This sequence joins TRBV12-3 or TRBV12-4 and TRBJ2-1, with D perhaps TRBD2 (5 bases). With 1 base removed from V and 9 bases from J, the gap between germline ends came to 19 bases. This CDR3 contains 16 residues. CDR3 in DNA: TGTGCCAGCAGTTTAGGAGTGGACTCCCTCCCCTCTGAGCAGTTCTTC. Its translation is CASSLGVDSLPSEQFF.

Here the CDR3 reads CASSERQGNYGYTF. CDR3 nucleotide sequence: TGCGCCAGCAGCGAACGACAGGGGAACTATGGCTACACCTTC. V is TRBV5-1 and J is TRBJ1-2; 8 bases map to TRBD1. V shed 4 bases, J shed 2 bases, and the junction held 4 bases outside the gene matches. The CDR3 is made up of 14 amino acids. Germline loops: CDR1 SGHRS, CDR2 YFSETQ.

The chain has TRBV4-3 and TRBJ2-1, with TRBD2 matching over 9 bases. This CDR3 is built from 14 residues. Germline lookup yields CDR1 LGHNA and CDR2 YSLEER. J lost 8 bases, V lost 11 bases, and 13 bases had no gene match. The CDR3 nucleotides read TGCGCCCCTGAGGGACTAGCTGAGAGAGATGAGCAGTTCTTC. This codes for CAPEGLAERDEQFF.

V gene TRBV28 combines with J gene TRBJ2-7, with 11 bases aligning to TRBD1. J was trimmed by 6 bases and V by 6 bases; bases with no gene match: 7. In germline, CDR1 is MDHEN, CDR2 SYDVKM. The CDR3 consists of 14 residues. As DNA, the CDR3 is TGTGCCAGCAGCCCCGTGGACAGGGGGCGCGAGCAGTACTTC. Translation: CASSPVDRGREQYF.

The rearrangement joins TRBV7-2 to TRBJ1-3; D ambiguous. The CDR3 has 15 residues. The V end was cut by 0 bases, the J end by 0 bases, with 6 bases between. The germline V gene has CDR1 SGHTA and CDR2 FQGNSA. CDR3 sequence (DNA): TGTGCCAGCAGCTTAGCGGGGATCTCTGGAAACACCATATATTTT. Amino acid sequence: CASSLAGISGNTIYF.

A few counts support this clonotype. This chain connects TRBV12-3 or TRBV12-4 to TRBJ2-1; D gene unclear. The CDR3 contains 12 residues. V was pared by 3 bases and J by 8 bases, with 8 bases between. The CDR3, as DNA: TGTGCCAGCAGTTTGGGGATGTATGAGCAGTTCTTC. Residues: CASSLGMYEQFF.